Listed below are T cell receptor gamma chains from one sample, sequenced in a study of intestinal T cells in coeliac disease. TCRdb fed the multiplex PCR reads to CATT. The profile covers about 880 gamma-chain clones, with roughly 56% appearing a single time and roughly 11% taken by the ten largest. Sequenced input: a duodenal biopsy. The receptors derive from a human donor with celiac disease. Each CDR3 is given with its conserved first and last residue. Not every row has a clone size; where given, it reads once, few, many or a size class.

clone_size	v_call	j_call	cdr3_nt	cdr3_aa
-	TRGV9	TRGJ1/TRGJ2	TGTGCCTTGTGGGGAATCTATTATTATAAGAAACTCTTT	CALWGIYYYKKLF
large	TRGV8	TRGJP2	TGTGCCACCTGGGCATCAGAGAGTGATTGGATCAAGACGTTT	CATWASESDWIKTF
-	TRGV10	TRGJ1/TRGJ2	TGTGCTGCGTGGGCCCAAAACGCCCAGAATTATTATAAGAAACTCTTT	CAAWAQNAQNYYKKLF
-	TRGV2	TRGJP2	TGTGCCACCTGGGACGGCCTCAGTGATTGGATCAAGACGTTT	CATWDGLSDWIKTF
large	TRGV10	TRGJ1/TRGJ2	TGTGCTGCGTGGGATAGTGATCGCTCTTATTATAAGAAACTCTTT	CAAWDSDRSYYKKLF
few	TRGV8	TRGJ1/TRGJ2	TGTGCCACCCTAGGCAGGGGAGAGAAACTCTTT	CATLGRGEKLF
few	TRGV2	TRGJP2	TGTGCCACCTGGTTAGTAGTTGATTGGATCAAGACGTTT	CATWLVVDWIKTF
-	TRGV2	TRGJP2	TGTGCCACTGTAGTGTATTGGATCAAGACGTTT	CATVVYWIKTF
-	TRGV10	TRGJP2	TGTGCTGCGTGGGCACCCGGTAGTGATTGGATCAAGACGTTT	CAAWAPGSDWIKTF
-	TRGV8	TRGJ1/TRGJ2	TGTGCCACCCGGGATAGGGCCAGCAATTATTATAAGAAACTCTTT	CATRDRASNYYKKLF
once	TRGV2	TRGJP1	TGTGCCACCTGGGACGGGCGTCACTGTTGGTTCAAGATATTT	CATWDGRHCWFKIF
once	TRGV2	TRGJ1/TRGJ2	TGTGCCACCTGGGACGGCGCCCTAGATGAACCAAGGTCGGGGGGTTATAAGAAACTCTTT	CATWDGALDEPRSGGYKKLF
-	TRGV2	TRGJ1/TRGJ2	TGTGCCACCTTGGGACGGGCAGGGAAACTCTTT	CATLGRAGKLF
large	TRGV3	TRGJ1/TRGJ2	TGTGCCACCTGGGACAGGCGTGGTAAGAAACTCTTT	CATWDRRGKKLF
-	TRGV10	TRGJP1	TGTGCTGCGCGTCACGGTTGGTTCAAGATATTT	CAARHGWFKIF
-	TRGV8	TRGJ1/TRGJ2	TGTGCACCTGGGATAGGGTATTATAAGAAACTCTTT	CAPGIGYYKKLF
-	TRGV3	TRGJP2	TGTGCCACCTGGGGCGGGGTAGTTGATTGGATCAAGACGTTT	CATWGGVVDWIKTF
-	TRGV10	TRGJP2	TGTGCTGCGTGGGATGGACACGTTCCTTATAGTAGTGATTGGATCAAGACGTTT	CAAWDGHVPYSSDWIKTF
-	TRGV8	TRGJ1/TRGJ2	TGTGCCACCTGGATAGAAGGGGAGAATTATTATAAGAAACTCTTT	CATWIEGENYYKKLF
large	TRGV9	TRGJ1/TRGJ2	TGTGCCTTGTGGGAGGTTATGGAGCCTCTGCCACCGAATTATTATAAGAAACTCTTT	CALWEVMEPLPPNYYKKLF
large	TRGV2	TRGJ1/TRGJ2	TGTGCCACCTGGGACGGTTTGGGGTTGTGTTATAAGAAACTCTTT	CATWDGLGLCYKKLF
-	TRGV2	TRGJP2	TGTGCCACCTGGGACGGGCAGAGTAGTAGTGATTGGATCAAGACGTTT	CATWDGQSSSDWIKTF
-	TRGV2	TRGJ1/TRGJ2	TGTGCCACCTGGGACGGCGCCCTAGATGAACCAAGTCGGGGGGTTAGTAAGAAACTCTTT	CATWDGALDEPSRGVSKKLF
once	TRGV10	TRGJP1	TGTGCTGCGTGGGATCTATACTGCCCTTGGTTCAAGATATTT	CAAWDLYCPWFKIF
-	TRGV4	TRGJ1/TRGJ2	TGTGCCACCTGGGATGGGCTCCGTGCTGGGAAACTCTTT	CATWDGLRAGKLF
-	TRGV4	TRGJ1/TRGJ2	TGTGCCACCTGGGATAGAGGTAGTGGTAATTATTATAAGAAACTCTTT	CATWDRGSGNYYKKLF
few	TRGV8	TRGJ1/TRGJ2	TGTGCCACCTGGAGGATCTGGGCTTATTATAAGAAACTCTTT	CATWRIWAYYKKLF
-	TRGV4	TRGJ1/TRGJ2	TGTACGCACCTGGGATGGGTCCATTATTATAAGAAACTCTTT	CTHLGWVHYYKKLF
-	TRGV4	TRGJ1/TRGJ2	TGTGCCACCTGGGATGGGCCCCGAATTTATTATAAGAAACTCTTT	CATWDGPRIYYKKLF
-	TRGV10	TRGJP1	TGTGCTGCGTTGGGATTACTCTCTGGTTGGTTCAAGATATTT	CAALGLLSGWFKIF
-	TRGV4	TRGJ1/TRGJ2	TGTGCCACCTGGGATGACCGTCATCTGTTTTATTATAAGAAACTCTTT	CATWDDRHLFYYKKLF
-	TRGV4	TRGJ1/TRGJ2	TGTGCCACCGAGGTCGGGCCCTCTTATTATAAGAAACTCTTT	CATEVGPSYYKKLF
few	TRGV11	TRGJP2	TGTGCCTGCTGGACTTCCAGCCCGGAAGTACGTGATTGGATCAAGACGTTT	CACWTSSPEVRDWIKTF
large	TRGV3	TRGJ1/TRGJ2	TGTGCCACCTGGGACAGGCCGAATTATAAGAAACTCTTT	CATWDRPNYKKLF
-	TRGV10	TRGJP1	TGTGCTGCGTGGGGATCTATACGCCCTTGGTTCAAGATATTT	CAAWGSIRPWFKIF
-	TRGV10	TRGJP2	TGTGCTGCGTGGGATGGACTACGTCCTTATAGTAGTGATTGGATCAAGACGTTT	CAAWDGLRPYSSDWIKTF
large	TRGV8	TRGJ1/TRGJ2	TGTGCCACCTGGGATAGGGCCAGCAATTATTATAAGAAACTCTTT	CATWDRASNYYKKLF
-	TRGV3	TRGJ1/TRGJ2	TGTGCCACCTGGGACTTTCGGCATAAGAAACTCTTT	CATWDFRHKKLF
-	TRGV5	TRGJ1/TRGJ2	TGTGCCACCTGGGACAGGCCTAGGGCGGCCATTTATTATAAGAAACTCTTT	CATWDRPRAAIYYKKLF
large	TRGV3	TRGJP1	TGTGCCACCTGGGACAGGCCCGACATTTATACCACTGGTTGGTTCAAGATATTT	CATWDRPDIYTTGWFKIF
-	TRGV10	TRGJ1/TRGJ2	TGTGCTGCGTTGGCAGAGAATTATTATAAGAAACTCTTT	CAALAENYYKKLF
large	TRGV3	TRGJ1/TRGJ2	TGTGCCACCTGGGCGGATTATTATAAGAAACTCTTT	CATWADYYKKLF
-	TRGV8	TRGJP2	TGTGCCACCTGGGGAGGAGTTAGTAGTGATTGGATCAAGACGTTT	CATWGGVSSDWIKTF
-	TRGV4	TRGJ1/TRGJ2	TGTGCCACCTGGGATGGGTCCACTTGCTATTATAAGAAACTCTTT	CATWDGSTCYYKKLF
-	TRGV9	TRGJ1/TRGJ2	TGTGCCTTGCGGGAGGTGCGAAGATGCTATAAGAAACTCTTT	CALREVRRCYKKLF
-	TRGV10	TRGJP1	TGTGCTGCGTGGGATAGAATACCACTTGGTTGGTTCAAGATATTT	CAAWDRIPLGWFKIF
-	TRGV8	TRGJ1/TRGJ2	TGTGCCACCTGGGATAGGGATTATTATTATAAGAAACTCTTT	CATWDRDYYYKKLF
few	TRGV4	TRGJ1/TRGJ2	TGTGCCACCTGGGATCGATATAAGAAACTCTTT	CATWDRYKKLF
once	TRGV10	TRGJP1	TGTGCTGCGTGGGAAACTCTCACTGGTTGGTTCAAGATATTT	CAAWETLTGWFKIF
large	TRGV8	TRGJ1/TRGJ2	TGTGCCACCTGGGATAGGAGAGGGAATTATAAGAAACTCTTT	CATWDRRGNYKKLF